This T cell receptor beta chain was captured by sequencing in a study of neurological immune-mediated disorders. The table lists this clonotype with many counts. Its target is not known. Whole-study results and caveats: No expanded-clone CDR3 amino acid sequence recurred across subjects, suggesting private TCR-beta repertoires.

Trimming removed 5 bases from V and 0 bases from J, with 12 bases in between. From germline, CDR1 is ENHRY and CDR2 SYGVKD. The CDR3 is 15 residues long. Libraries used 2 million unsorted PBMCs kept frozen in RNAlater. With 10-nucleotide random UMIs included, cDNA was synthesized by 5'RACE. TCRdb reprocessed the 5' RACE reads via MiXCR and lists one record per CDR3 protein. The profile covers under 60,000 distinct CDR3 sequences, with 15% to 20% appearing a single time and approximately 4% taken by the ten largest. This receptor was obtained from a man aged 55 to 70 in good health. Specimen: PBMCs. The gene calls are TRBV10-3 and TRBJ2-3, with D hard to call. The CDR3 nucleotides are TGTGCCATCAGTTCTGGCGGCCCTAGCACAGATACGCAGTATTTT. Its translation: CAISSGGPSTDTQYF.